The clone carrying this T cell receptor (beta chain) was recorded once. These data originate in a study of control samples from healthy donors and cancer patients. The table came from immunoSEQ multiplex PCR; TCRdb's copy has only in-frame clones and leaves some out. The repertoire holds more than 80,000 clones, with more than 85% as singletons. The CDR3 spans 13 residues. V was trimmed by 5 bases and J by 3 bases, leaving 10 bases between them. V is TRBV12-3 or TRBV12-4 and J is TRBJ1-2; possible D gene TRBD1, 5 bases. The source of this sequence is a man younger than 35 in good health. The specimen sequenced was blood. For the CDR3, the DNA is TGTGCCAGCAGTCTTGACAGATACTATGGCTACACCTTC. The encoded protein is CASSLDRYYGYTF.